The rows below give T cell receptor beta chains drawn from one sample of a study of breast tumors, draining lymph nodes, adjacent tissues. TCRdb re-called the multiplex PCR reads with MiXCR, one entry per CDR3 protein. Among fewer than 150,000 distinct CDR3 sequences listed, about 20% were seen once. Sequencing used axillary lymph node tissue. These receptors were obtained from a female donor with breast cancer. Some clones in this sample may be carry-over from other donors' samples. Each CDR3 is given with its conserved first and last residue. The D gene is left open where the match is weak. Size is omitted from some rows. Given values are once, few, many or a class for expanded clones.

v_call	d_call	j_call	clone_size	cdr3_aa	cdr3_nt
TRBV7-3	TRBD1	TRBJ2-2	many	CASSAPGGESTGELFF	TGTGCCAGCAGCGCTCCAGGGGGTGAGAGCACCGGGGAGCTGTTTTTT
TRBV9	-	TRBJ2-1	many	CASSTRDNEQFF	TGTGCCAGCAGCACCCGGGACAATGAGCAGTTCTTC
TRBV28	TRBD1	TRBJ2-7	many	CASSFRTGPYEQYF	TGTGCCAGCAGTTTCCGGACAGGCCCCTACGAGCAGTACTTC
TRBV6-4	TRBD1	TRBJ2-2	-	CASSGTGDTGELFF	TGTGCCAGCAGCGGGACAGGGGACACCGGGGAGCTGTTTTTT
TRBV7-9	-	TRBJ2-1	once	CASTPPGGGSYNEQFF	TGTGCCAGCACCCCCCCCGGCGGAGGCTCCTACAATGAGCAGTTCTTC
TRBV12-3/TRBV12-4	TRBD1	TRBJ2-7	many	CASSPGQPPGGYEQYF	TGTGCCAGCAGTCCGGGACAGCCCCCGGGTGGGTACGAGCAGTACTTC
TRBV30	TRBD2	TRBJ2-5	-	CAWSVGRARETRYF	TGTGCCTGGAGTGTGGGGAGGGCCCGTGAGACCCGGTACTTC
TRBV6-1	-	TRBJ2-2	many	CASSARGGTNTGELFF	TGTGCCAGCAGTGCCCGGGGCGGGACGAACACCGGGGAGCTGTTTTTT
TRBV7-2	-	TRBJ1-5	many	CASSLARSQPQHF	TGTGCCAGCAGCTTAGCGAGGAGTCAGCCCCAGCATTTT
TRBV27	TRBD2	TRBJ2-7	many	CASSLSPSGRTDEQYF	TGTGCCAGCAGTTTATCGCCTAGCGGGAGAACGGACGAGCAGTACTTC
TRBV7-9	-	TRBJ2-3	many	CASSSPSTQYF	TGTGCCAGCAGCTCCCCTTCTACGCAGTATTTT
TRBV2	TRBD2	TRBJ2-1	many	CASSEASGRATEQFF	TGTGCCAGCAGTGAGGCTAGCGGGAGGGCCACTGAGCAGTTCTTC
TRBV12-3/TRBV12-4	TRBD1	TRBJ2-6	few	CASSDRESGANVLTF	TGTGCCAGCAGCGACAGGGAATCTGGGGCCAACGTCCTGACTTTC
TRBV6-5	TRBD1	TRBJ2-1	many	CASSFRDSRNEQFF	TGTGCCAGCAGTTTCCGGGACAGCCGCAATGAGCAGTTCTTC
TRBV29-1	-	TRBJ2-1	many	CSVVRPPSGHLNSYNEQFF	TGCAGCGTTGTTAGGCCTCCCAGCGGACATTTGAATTCCTACAATGAGCAGTTCTTC
TRBV2	TRBD2	TRBJ2-3	many	CASSSTSGGAGTQYF	TGTGCCAGCAGCAGTACTAGCGGGGGGGCCGGGACGCAGTATTTT
TRBV28	-	TRBJ2-3	-	CASSYQGQDTQYF	TGTGCCAGCAGTTATCAGGGGCAGGATACGCAGTATTTT
TRBV28	TRBD2	TRBJ2-7	-	CASSWLAGPYEQYF	TGTGCCAGCAGTTGGTTAGCGGGACCCTACGAGCAGTACTTC
TRBV20-1	TRBD2	TRBJ2-7	many	CSASPQLGGSTYEQYF	TGCAGTGCTAGTCCGCAGTTGGGCGGGAGTACTTACGAGCAGTACTTC
TRBV7-2	TRBD2	TRBJ2-3	many	CASSSRLAEHTDTQYF	TGTGCCAGCAGCAGTCGACTAGCGGAACACACAGATACGCAGTATTTT
TRBV24-1	-	TRBJ2-5	many	CATSDFGSLNQETQYF	TGTGCCACCAGTGATTTTGGTTCTCTTAACCAGGAGACCCAGTACTTC
TRBV10-3	-	TRBJ2-7	many	CASGQSYEQYF	TGTGCCAGCGGACAGTCCTACGAGCAGTACTTC